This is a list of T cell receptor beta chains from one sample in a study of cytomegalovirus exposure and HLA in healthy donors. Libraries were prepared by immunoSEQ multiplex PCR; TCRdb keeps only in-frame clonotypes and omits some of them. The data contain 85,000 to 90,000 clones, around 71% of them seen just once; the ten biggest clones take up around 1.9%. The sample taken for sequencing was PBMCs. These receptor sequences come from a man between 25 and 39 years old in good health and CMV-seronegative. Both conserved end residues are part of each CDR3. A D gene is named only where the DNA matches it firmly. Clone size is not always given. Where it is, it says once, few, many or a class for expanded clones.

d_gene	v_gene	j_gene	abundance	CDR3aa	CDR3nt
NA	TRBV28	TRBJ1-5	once	CASSLSQPQHF	TGTGCCAGCAGTTTGAGCCAGCCCCAGCATTTT
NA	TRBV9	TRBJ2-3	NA	CASSVFPGAGAGDTQYF	TGTGCCAGCAGCGTATTCCCCGGTGCGGGGGCTGGGGATACGCAGTATTTT
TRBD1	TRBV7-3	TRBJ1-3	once	CASSPTGTPGNTIYF	TGTGCCAGCAGCCCGACAGGGACCCCTGGAAACACCATATATTTT
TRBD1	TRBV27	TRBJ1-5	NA	CASSTRGGGGGNQPQHF	TGTGCCAGCAGTACCCGGGGGGGAGGGGGCGGTAATCAGCCCCAGCATTTT
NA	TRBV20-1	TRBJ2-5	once	CSAPEAETQYF	TGCAGTGCCCCCGAGGCAGAGACCCAGTACTTC
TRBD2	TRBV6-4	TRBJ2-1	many	CASSDSGTSEQFF	TGTGCCAGCAGTGACTCGGGGACTAGCGAGCAGTTCTTC
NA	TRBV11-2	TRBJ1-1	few	CASSLGGFNDYNTEAFF	TGTGCCAGCAGCTTAGGAGGGTTTAACGATTATAACACTGAAGCTTTCTTT
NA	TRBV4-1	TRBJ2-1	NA	CASSQRFFTNNEQFF	TGCGCCAGCAGCCAGAGGTTTTTTACTAACAATGAGCAGTTCTTC
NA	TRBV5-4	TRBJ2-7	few	CASSLVQGGYEQYF	TGTGCCAGCAGCTTGGTTCAGGGAGGCTACGAGCAGTACTTC
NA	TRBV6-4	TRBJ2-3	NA	CASSDQAGSTDTQYF	TGTGCCAGCAGTGACCAAGCCGGGAGCACAGATACGCAGTATTTT
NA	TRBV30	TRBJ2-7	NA	CAWSVTGSYEQYF	TGTGCCTGGAGTGTAACAGGCTCCTACGAGCAGTACTTC
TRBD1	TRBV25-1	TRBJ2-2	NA	CASSPRQGNTGELFF	TGTGCCAGCAGTCCCCGACAGGGAAACACCGGGGAGCTGTTTTTT
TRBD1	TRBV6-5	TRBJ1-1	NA	CASSPDRGRPAFF	TGTGCCAGCAGTCCGGACAGGGGGCGCCCAGCTTTCTTT
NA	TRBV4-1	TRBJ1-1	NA	CASSQVVYGSGETEAFF	TGCGCCAGCAGCCAAGTTGTCTACGGGTCAGGGGAAACTGAAGCTTTCTTT
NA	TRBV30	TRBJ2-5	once	CAWRTKTQYF	TGTGCCTGGAGAACAAAGACCCAGTACTTC
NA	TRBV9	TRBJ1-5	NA	CASSVSDSSFNQPQHF	TGTGCCAGCAGCGTCTCCGACAGCTCCTTCAATCAGCCCCAGCATTTT
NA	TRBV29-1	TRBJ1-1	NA	CSGGGGTEAFF	TGCAGCGGCGGGGGTGGGACTGAAGCTTTCTTT
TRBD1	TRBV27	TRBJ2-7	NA	CASNPGQGSPSYEQYF	TGTGCCAGCAATCCTGGACAGGGATCCCCTTCCTACGAGCAGTACTTC
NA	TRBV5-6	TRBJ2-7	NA	CASSLGKVQVGHEQYF	TGTGCCAGCAGCTTGGGAAAGGTTCAGGTGGGTCACGAGCAGTACTTC
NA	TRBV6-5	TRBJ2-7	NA	CASSSRGYEQYF	TGTGCCAGCAGTTCGCGAGGCTACGAGCAGTACTTC
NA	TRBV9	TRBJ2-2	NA	CASSALAEANTGELFF	TGTGCCAGCAGCGCCCTAGCCGAAGCAAACACCGGGGAGCTGTTTTTT
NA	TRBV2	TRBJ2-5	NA	CASSLQETQYF	TGTGCCAGCAGTCTCCAAGAGACCCAGTACTTC
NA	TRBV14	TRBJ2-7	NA	CASSQVAEQYF	TGTGCCAGCAGCCAAGTAGCCGAGCAGTACTTC
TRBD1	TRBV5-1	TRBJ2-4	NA	CASSSNTGGLAKNIQYF	TGCGCCAGCAGCTCGAATACAGGGGGGCTAGCCAAAAACATTCAGTACTTC
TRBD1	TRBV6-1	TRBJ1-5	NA	CASSGQGVVQPQHF	TGTGCCAGCAGCGGACAGGGGGTTGTGCAGCCCCAGCATTTT
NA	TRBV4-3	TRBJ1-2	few	CASSQVGEGGYTF	TGCGCCAGCAGCCAAGTAGGGGAAGGAGGCTACACCTTC
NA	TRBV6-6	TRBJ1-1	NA	CASTGQMNTEAFF	TGTGCCAGCACCGGACAGATGAACACTGAAGCTTTCTTT
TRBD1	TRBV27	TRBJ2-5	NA	CASSVQGALGETQYF	TGTGCCAGCAGTGTCCAGGGGGCTCTGGGAGAGACCCAGTACTTC
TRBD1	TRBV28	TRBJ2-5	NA	CASSFLGQGARTQYF	TGTGCCAGCAGTTTCCTGGGACAGGGGGCGAGGACCCAGTACTTC
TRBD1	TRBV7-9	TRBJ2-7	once	CASSSPGTGTYEQYF	TGTGCCAGCAGCTCACCCGGGACAGGAACCTACGAGCAGTACTTC
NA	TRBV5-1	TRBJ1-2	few	CASSFGQGPDGYTF	TGCGCCAGCAGCTTTGGCCAGGGCCCGGATGGCTACACCTTC
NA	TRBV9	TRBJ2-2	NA	CASSVETTPGELFF	TGTGCCAGCAGCGTAGAGACTACCCCCGGGGAGCTGTTTTTT
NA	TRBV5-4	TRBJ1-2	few	CASSSSSRGEIHGYTF	TGTGCCAGCAGCTCATCCTCCAGGGGCGAGATCCATGGCTACACCTTC
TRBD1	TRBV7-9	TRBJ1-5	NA	CASSPPGQGSQPQHF	TGTGCCAGCAGCCCGCCGGGACAGGGGTCCCAGCCCCAGCATTTT
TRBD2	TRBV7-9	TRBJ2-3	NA	CASSSWTSGGDPDPDTQYF	TGTGCCAGCAGCTCCTGGACTAGCGGGGGGGACCCTGATCCAGATACGCAGTATTTT
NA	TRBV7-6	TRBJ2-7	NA	CASSPGLEQYF	TGTGCCAGCAGCCCAGGGCTCGAGCAGTACTTC
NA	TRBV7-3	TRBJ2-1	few	CASSLSGLTYNEQFF	TGTGCCAGCAGCTTATCGGGACTGACTTACAATGAGCAGTTCTTC